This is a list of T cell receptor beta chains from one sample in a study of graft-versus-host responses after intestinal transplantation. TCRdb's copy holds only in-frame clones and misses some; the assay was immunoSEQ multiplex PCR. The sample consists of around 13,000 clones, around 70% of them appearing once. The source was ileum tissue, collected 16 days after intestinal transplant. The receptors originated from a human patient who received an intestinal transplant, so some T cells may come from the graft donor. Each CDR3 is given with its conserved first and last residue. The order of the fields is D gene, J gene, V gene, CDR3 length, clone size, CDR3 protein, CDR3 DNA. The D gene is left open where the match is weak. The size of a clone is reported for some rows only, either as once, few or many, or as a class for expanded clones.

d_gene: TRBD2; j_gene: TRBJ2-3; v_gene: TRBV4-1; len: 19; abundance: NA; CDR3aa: CASSQEQGGSGRFTDTQYF; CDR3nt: TGCGCCAGCAGCCAAGAACAGGGCGGAAGCGGGAGGTTCACAGATACGCAGTATTTT
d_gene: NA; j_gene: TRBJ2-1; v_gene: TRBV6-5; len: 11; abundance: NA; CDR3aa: CASRAGPEQFF; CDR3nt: TGTGCCAGTCGGGCGGGGCCCGAGCAGTTCTTC
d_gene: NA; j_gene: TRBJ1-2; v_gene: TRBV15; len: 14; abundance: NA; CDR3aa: CATSSGAGVYGYTF; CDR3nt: TGTGCCACCAGCAGCGGGGCGGGAGTCTATGGCTACACCTTC
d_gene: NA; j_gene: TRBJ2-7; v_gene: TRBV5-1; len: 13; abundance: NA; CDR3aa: CASSLDGGYEQYF; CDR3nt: TGCGCCAGCAGCTTGGACGGGGGCTACGAGCAGTACTTC
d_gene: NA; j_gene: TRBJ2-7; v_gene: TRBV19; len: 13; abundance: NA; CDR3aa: CASCPGEAYEQYF; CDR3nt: TGTGCCAGTTGCCCAGGGGAAGCCTACGAGCAGTACTTC
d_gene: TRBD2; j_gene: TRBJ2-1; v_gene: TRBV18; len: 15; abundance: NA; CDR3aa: CASSPGLAGYNEQFF; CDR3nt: TGTGCCAGCTCTCCTGGACTAGCGGGATATAATGAGCAGTTCTTC
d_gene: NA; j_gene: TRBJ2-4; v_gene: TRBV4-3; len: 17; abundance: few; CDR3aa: CASSQDRGGEAKNIQYF; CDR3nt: TGCGCCAGCAGCCAAGATCGAGGGGGAGAGGCCAAAAACATTCAGTACTTC
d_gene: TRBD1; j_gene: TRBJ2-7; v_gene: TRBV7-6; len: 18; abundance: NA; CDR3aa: CASSLGPPGQGLVYEQYF; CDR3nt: TGTGCCAGCAGCTTGGGACCACCGGGACAGGGTTTAGTATACGAGCAGTACTTC
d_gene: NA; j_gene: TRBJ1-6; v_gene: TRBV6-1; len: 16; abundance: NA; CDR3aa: CASSEFSPLRDSPLHF; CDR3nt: TGTGCCAGCAGTGAATTTTCCCCTCTTCGGGATTCACCCCTCCACTTT
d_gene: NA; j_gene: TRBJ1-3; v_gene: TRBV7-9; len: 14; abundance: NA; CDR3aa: CASSSRQSGNTIYF; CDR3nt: TGTGCCAGCAGCTCGAGACAGTCTGGAAACACCATATATTTT
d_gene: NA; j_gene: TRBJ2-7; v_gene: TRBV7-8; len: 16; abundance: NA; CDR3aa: CASSLAAGVPSYEQYF; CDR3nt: TGTGCCAGCAGCTTAGCCGCAGGGGTTCCCTCCTACGAGCAGTACTTC
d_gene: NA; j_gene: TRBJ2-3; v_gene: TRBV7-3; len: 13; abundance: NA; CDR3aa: CASSPRLRDTQYF; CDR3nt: TGTGCCAGCAGCCCCCGATTGAGGGATACGCAGTATTTT
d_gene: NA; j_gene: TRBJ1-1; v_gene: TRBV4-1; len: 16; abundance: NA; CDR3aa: CASSQGKGGRNTEAFF; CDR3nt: TGCGCCAGCAGCCAAGGAAAGGGGGGGAGGAACACTGAAGCTTTCTTT
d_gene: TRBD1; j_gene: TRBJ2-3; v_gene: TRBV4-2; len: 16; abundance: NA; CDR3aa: CASSQERGQFPDTQYF; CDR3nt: TGTGCCAGCAGCCAAGAAAGGGGACAGTTCCCAGATACGCAGTATTTT
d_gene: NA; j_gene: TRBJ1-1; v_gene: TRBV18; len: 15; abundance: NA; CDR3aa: CASSPVRVLDTEAFF; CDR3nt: TGTGCCAGCTCACCAGTCCGGGTACTCGACACTGAAGCTTTCTTT
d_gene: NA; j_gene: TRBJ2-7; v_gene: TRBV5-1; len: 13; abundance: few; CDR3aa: CASAPGGPGEQYF; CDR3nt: TGCGCCAGCGCGCCTGGGGGCCCGGGGGAGCAGTACTTC
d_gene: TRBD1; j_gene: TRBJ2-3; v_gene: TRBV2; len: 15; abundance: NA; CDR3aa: CASSTTDRGRDTQYF; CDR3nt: TGTGCCAGCAGTACTACTGACAGGGGAAGAGATACGCAGTATTTT
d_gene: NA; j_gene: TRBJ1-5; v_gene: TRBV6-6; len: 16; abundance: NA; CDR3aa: CASSYPGQFGNQPQHF; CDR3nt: TGTGCCAGCAGTTACCCGGGACAATTCGGCAATCAGCCCCAGCATTTT
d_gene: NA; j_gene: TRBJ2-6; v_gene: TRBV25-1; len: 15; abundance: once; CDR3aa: CASSARFSGANVLTF; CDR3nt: TGTGCCAGCAGTGCCCGGTTCTCTGGGGCCAACGTCCTGACTTTC
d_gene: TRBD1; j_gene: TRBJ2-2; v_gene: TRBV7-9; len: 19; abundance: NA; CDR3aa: CASSTLPGYRDRTTGELFF; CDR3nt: TGTGCCAGCAGCACTCTACCGGGGTACCGGGACAGGACCACCGGGGAGCTGTTTTTT
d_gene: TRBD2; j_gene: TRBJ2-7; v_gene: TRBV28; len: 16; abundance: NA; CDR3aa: CASSFRLTSGSYEQYF; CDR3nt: TGTGCCAGCAGTTTTCGGTTGACTAGCGGGAGCTACGAGCAGTACTTC
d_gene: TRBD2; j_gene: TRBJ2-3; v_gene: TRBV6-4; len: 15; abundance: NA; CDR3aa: CASSVLAGGSNTQYF; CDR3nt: TGTGCCAGCAGTGTCCTAGCGGGAGGATCGAATACGCAGTATTTT
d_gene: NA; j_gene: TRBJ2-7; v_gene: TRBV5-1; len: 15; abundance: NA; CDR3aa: CASSLEAGPSYEQYF; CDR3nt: TGCGCCAGCAGCTTGGAGGCAGGGCCCTCCTACGAGCAGTACTTC
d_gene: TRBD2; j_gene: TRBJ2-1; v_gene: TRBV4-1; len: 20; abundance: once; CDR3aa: CASSQEIASGALSSYNEQFF; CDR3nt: TGCGCCAGCAGCCAAGAAATAGCCAGCGGGGCACTCAGCTCCTACAATGAGCAGTTCTTC
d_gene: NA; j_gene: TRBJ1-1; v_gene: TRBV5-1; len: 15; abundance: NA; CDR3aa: CASSFFYGGLSEAFF; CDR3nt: TGCGCCAGCAGCTTTTTCTACGGGGGTTTATCTGAAGCTTTCTTT
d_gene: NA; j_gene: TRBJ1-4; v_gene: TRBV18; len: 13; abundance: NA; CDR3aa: CASSTGADEKLFF; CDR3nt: TGTGCCAGCTCAACCGGAGCAGATGAAAAACTGTTTTTT
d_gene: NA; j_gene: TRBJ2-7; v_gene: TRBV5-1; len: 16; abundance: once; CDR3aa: CASSRVTGLSSYEQYF; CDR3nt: TGCGCCAGCAGCCGAGTGACAGGCCTTAGCTCCTACGAGCAGTACTTC
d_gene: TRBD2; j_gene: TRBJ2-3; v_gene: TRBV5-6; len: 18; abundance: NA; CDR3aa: CASSLVGFGLAGADTQYF; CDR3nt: TGTGCCAGCAGCTTGGTCGGTTTTGGACTAGCGGGAGCCGATACGCAGTATTTT
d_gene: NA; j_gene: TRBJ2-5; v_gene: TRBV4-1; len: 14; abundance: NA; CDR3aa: CASSPYRVQETQYF; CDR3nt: TGCGCCAGCAGCCCCTACAGGGTCCAAGAGACCCAGTACTTC
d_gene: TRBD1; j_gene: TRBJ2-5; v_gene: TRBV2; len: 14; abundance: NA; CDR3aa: CASSGTGTQETQYF; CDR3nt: TGTGCCAGCAGTGGGACAGGGACCCAAGAGACCCAGTACTTC
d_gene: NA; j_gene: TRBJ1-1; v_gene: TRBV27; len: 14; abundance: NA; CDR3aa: CASSLGGVFTEAFF; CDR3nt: TGTGCCAGCAGTTTAGGAGGGGTTTTCACTGAAGCTTTCTTT
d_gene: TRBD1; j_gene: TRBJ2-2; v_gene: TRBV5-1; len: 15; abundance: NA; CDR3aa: CASSPGTGGPGELFF; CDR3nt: TGCGCCAGCAGCCCGGGGACAGGGGGCCCCGGGGAGCTGTTTTTT
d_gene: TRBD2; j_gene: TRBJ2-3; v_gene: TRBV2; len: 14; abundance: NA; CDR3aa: CARGLATSTDTQYF; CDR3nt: TGTGCCAGAGGACTAGCGACTAGCACAGATACGCAGTATTTT
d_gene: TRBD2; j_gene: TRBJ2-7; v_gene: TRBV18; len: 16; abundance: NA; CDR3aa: CASSLGLAGVSYEQYF; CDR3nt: TGTGCCAGCTCGCTTGGACTAGCGGGAGTTTCCTACGAGCAGTACTTC
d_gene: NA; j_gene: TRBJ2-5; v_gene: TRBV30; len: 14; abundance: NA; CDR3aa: CAWSEMGEEATQYF; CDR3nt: TGTGCCTGGAGTGAAATGGGGGAGGAGGCGACCCAGTACTTC
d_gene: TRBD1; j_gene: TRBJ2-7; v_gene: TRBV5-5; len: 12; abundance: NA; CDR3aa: CASSLAEGALYF; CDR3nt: TGTGCCAGCAGCTTGGCTGAGGGGGCCTTATACTTC
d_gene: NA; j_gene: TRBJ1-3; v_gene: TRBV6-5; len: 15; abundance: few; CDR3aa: CASSYSTGSGNTIYF; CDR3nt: TGTGCCAGCAGTTACTCGACAGGCTCTGGAAACACCATATATTTT
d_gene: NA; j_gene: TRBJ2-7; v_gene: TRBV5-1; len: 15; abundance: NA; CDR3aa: CASSLLVGSSYEQYF; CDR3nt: TGCGCCAGCAGCTTATTGGTGGGGAGTTCCTACGAGCAGTACTTC
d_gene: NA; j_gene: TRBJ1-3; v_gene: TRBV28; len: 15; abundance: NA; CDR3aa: CASSPNRVSGNTIYF; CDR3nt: TGTGCCAGCAGTCCAAACAGGGTGTCGGGAAACACCATATATTTT
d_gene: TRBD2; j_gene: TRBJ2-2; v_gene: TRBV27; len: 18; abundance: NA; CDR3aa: CASSFIMGYSGSAGELFF; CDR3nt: TGTGCCAGCAGTTTCATTATGGGGTATAGCGGGAGTGCCGGGGAGCTGTTTTTT
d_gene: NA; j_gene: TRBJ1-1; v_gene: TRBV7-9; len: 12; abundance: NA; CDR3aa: CASSLGGDVTFF; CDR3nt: TGTGCCAGCAGCTTAGGGGGGGATGTGACTTTCTTT
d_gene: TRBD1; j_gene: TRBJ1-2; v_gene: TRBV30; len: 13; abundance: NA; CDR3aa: CAWSVGTGGGYTF; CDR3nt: TGTGCCTGGAGTGTGGGGACAGGGGGTGGCTACACCTTC
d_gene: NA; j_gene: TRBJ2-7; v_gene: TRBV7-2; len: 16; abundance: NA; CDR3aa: CASSLFPETGSYEQYF; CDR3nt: TGTGCCAGCAGTCTTTTCCCCGAGACTGGATCCTACGAGCAGTACTTC
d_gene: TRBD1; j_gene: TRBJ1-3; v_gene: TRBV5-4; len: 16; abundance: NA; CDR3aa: CASSLRDRGPGNTIYF; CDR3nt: TGTGCCAGCAGCTTGAGGGACAGGGGTCCAGGAAACACCATATATTTT
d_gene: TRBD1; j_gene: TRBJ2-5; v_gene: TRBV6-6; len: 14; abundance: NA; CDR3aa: CASMLTGAQETQYF; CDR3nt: TGTGCCAGCATGTTGACAGGGGCCCAAGAGACCCAGTACTTC
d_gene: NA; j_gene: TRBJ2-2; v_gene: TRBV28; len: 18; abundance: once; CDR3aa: CASRTLILGPANTGELFF; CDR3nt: TGCGCCAGCAGAACCCTTATTTTGGGGCCAGCTAACACCGGGGAGCTGTTTTTT